This T cell receptor beta chain was sequenced during a study of cytomegalovirus exposure and HLA in healthy donors. Overall study results and limits: TCR beta chain V- and J-gene trimming was linked, in a later analysis, to a missense variant in DCLRE1C. The HLA-A and HLA-B alleles of most subjects were reportedly predicted accurately from TCR beta sequences. CMV serostatus alone was available as immune exposure information.

The PCR used 60 Vbeta and 13 Jbeta primers. The repertoire was sequenced with immunoSEQ multiplex PCR; TCRdb's copy has only in-frame clones and lacks some. The sample yields some 190,000 clones, roughly 80% seen once. With regard to this clone: Its target is unknown.

Per the germline V gene, CDR1 is MGHDK and CDR2 is SYGVNS. The CDR3 loop spans 14 amino acids. The germline V and J ends were trimmed by 5 bases and 4 bases, with 14 bases remaining between them. Sequencing was carried out using PBMCs. The origin of this receptor is a woman aged 18-30 years in good health and CMV-seronegative. The V and J genes are TRBV25-1 and TRBJ1-1, with no clear D. The CDR3 DNA follows: TGTGCCAGCAGTCTGAGGTATGAGGGCACTGAAGCTTTCTTT. Its protein product is CASSLRYEGTEAFF.